The rows below give T cell receptor beta chains drawn from one sample of a study of blood T cell repertoires in COVID-19. Clones were read by immunoSEQ multiplex PCR, and TCRdb kept only the in-frame ones, dropping some. Found here are over 100,000 clones, roughly 83% of them singletons; the top ten hold 3% to 4.5%. The sample consisted of peripheral blood. Receptors were obtained from an elderly woman with acute or convalescent COVID-19. The CDR3 runs from the conserved cysteine through the conserved F or W. Fields, in order: J gene, V gene, D gene, clone size, CDR3 DNA, CDR3 protein. The D gene is left open where the match is weak. A clone size is listed for some rows: how often the clone was seen (once, few, many), or a class if it is expanded.

J: TRBJ2-3; V: TRBV7-3; D: TRBD2; size: -; DNA: TGTGCCAGCAGCTTACAGTCTAGCGGGGGGGCAGATACGCAGTATTTT; CDR3: CASSLQSSGGADTQYF
J: TRBJ1-2; V: TRBV25-1; D: -; size: -; DNA: TGTGCCAGCAGTGACTCCGGTGGGCCCTATGGCTACACCTTC; CDR3: CASSDSGGPYGYTF
J: TRBJ1-2; V: TRBV5-5; D: TRBD1; size: -; DNA: TGTGCCAGCAGCCTGAGTGGGACAGGGCCCTATGGCTACACCTTC; CDR3: CASSLSGTGPYGYTF
J: TRBJ2-7; V: TRBV7-2; D: TRBD2; size: -; DNA: TGTGCCAGCAGCTCAAGGACTAGCGGGGGAAGGAGGGAGCAGTACTTC; CDR3: CASSSRTSGGRREQYF
J: TRBJ2-2; V: TRBV29-1; D: -; size: -; DNA: TGCAGCGCCGCCGGGGGTCCAAACACCGGGGAGCTGTTTTTT; CDR3: CSAAGGPNTGELFF
J: TRBJ1-5; V: TRBV6-1; D: -; size: once; DNA: TGTGCCAGCAGTGAAGTTAACCAGATGCCCCAGCATTTT; CDR3: CASSEVNQMPQHF
J: TRBJ2-5; V: TRBV3-1/TRBV3-2; D: TRBD1; size: -; DNA: TGTGCCAGCAGCCAAGGACAGGGGGCTGAGACCCAGTACTTC; CDR3: CASSQGQGAETQYF
J: TRBJ1-6; V: TRBV9; D: -; size: -; DNA: TGTGCCAGCAGCGTCTCAGGGATCCATAATTCACCCCTCCACTTT; CDR3: CASSVSGIHNSPLHF
J: TRBJ2-1; V: TRBV7-9; D: -; size: -; DNA: TGTGCCAGCAGCCCCGGGACTTCGGATTACAATGAGCAGTTCTTC; CDR3: CASSPGTSDYNEQFF
J: TRBJ2-5; V: TRBV9; D: -; size: -; DNA: TGTGCCAGCAGCGTAGGGGCCCTCCAAGAGACCCAGTACTTC; CDR3: CASSVGALQETQYF
J: TRBJ1-3; V: TRBV30; D: -; size: few; DNA: TGTGCCTGGAGTCGCGGGACGTCGGGAAACACCATATATTTT; CDR3: CAWSRGTSGNTIYF
J: TRBJ2-7; V: TRBV5-5; D: TRBD1; size: -; DNA: TGTGCCAGCAGCGTGCTGCCGGGACAGGGGTCCGAGCAGTACTTC; CDR3: CASSVLPGQGSEQYF
J: TRBJ1-2; V: TRBV4-2; D: -; size: -; DNA: TGTGCCAGCAGCCAAGATAGCGGGGGGACGGCCCCATCCACCTTC; CDR3: CASSQDSGGTAPSTF
J: TRBJ2-3; V: TRBV11-2; D: -; size: -; DNA: TGTGCCAGCAGCTTAGTCTCACTCGGCGGCGCAGATACGCAGTATTTT; CDR3: CASSLVSLGGADTQYF
J: TRBJ1-4; V: TRBV18; D: -; size: -; DNA: TGTGCCAGCTCTACCCCTGGAAGCAATCGAGGTGAAAAACTGTTTTTT; CDR3: CASSTPGSNRGEKLFF
J: TRBJ1-4; V: TRBV27; D: TRBD1; size: -; DNA: TGTGCCAGCAGTCACGGACAGGCGGGTGAAAAACTGTTTTTT; CDR3: CASSHGQAGEKLFF
J: TRBJ2-3; V: TRBV5-4; D: -; size: -; DNA: TGTGCCAGCAGCTCCGACAGCGCCCAGACAGATACGCAGTATTTT; CDR3: CASSSDSAQTDTQYF
J: TRBJ2-3; V: TRBV7-8; D: TRBD1; size: -; DNA: TGTGCCAGCAGCTCGGGACAGGGGGGACTTTCGAGCACAGATACGCAGTATTTT; CDR3: CASSSGQGGLSSTDTQYF
J: TRBJ2-5; V: TRBV5-1; D: TRBD2; size: -; DNA: TGCGCCAGCAGCCCCTCCCCGAGCGCGGGAGCGGGTGAGACCCAGTACTTC; CDR3: CASSPSPSAGAGETQYF
J: TRBJ1-1; V: TRBV6-6; D: TRBD1; size: -; DNA: TGTGCCAGCAGTCCACAGGGGGCCCCCACTGAAGCTTTCTTT; CDR3: CASSPQGAPTEAFF